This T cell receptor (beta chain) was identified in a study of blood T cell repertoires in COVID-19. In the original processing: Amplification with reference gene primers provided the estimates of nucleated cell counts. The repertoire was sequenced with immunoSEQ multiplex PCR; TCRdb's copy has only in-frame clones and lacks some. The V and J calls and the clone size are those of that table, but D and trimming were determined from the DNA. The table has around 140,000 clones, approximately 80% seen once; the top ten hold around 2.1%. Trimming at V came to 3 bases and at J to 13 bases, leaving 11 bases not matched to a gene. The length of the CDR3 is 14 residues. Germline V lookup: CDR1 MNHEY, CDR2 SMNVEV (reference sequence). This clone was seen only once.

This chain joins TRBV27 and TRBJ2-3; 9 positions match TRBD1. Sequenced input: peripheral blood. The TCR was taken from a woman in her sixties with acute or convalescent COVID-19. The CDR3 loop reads CASSFRDRVLGEYF. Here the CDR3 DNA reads TGTGCCAGCAGTTTCCGGGACAGGGTGTTAGGGGAGTATTTT.